The clone carrying this T cell receptor beta chain was seen repeatedly, ten times or more. Antigen: not known. The data derive from a study of blood T cells in healthy people across ages. Study-level results: Roughly linear age-related decline in beta diversity appeared, significant by age about 37.

The germline gives CDR1 SEHNR, CDR2 FQNEAQ (reference sequence). V was cut by 5 bases and J by 2 bases, with 9 bases left in between. CDR3 length: 13 residues. Next came a second PCR, run for about 7 to 12 cycles, which used a sample-barcoded 5' primer along with a J-beta primer mix. A 12-random-nucleotide template-switch adaptor tagged each cDNA molecule. TCRdb re-called the 5' RACE reads with MiXCR, one entry per CDR3 protein. The repertoire has approximately 900,000 distinct CDR3 sequences, around 46% of them found once; the top ten carry roughly 13%. Isolation of PBMCs gave at least 6 million cells per sample.

The rearrangement joins TRBV7-9 to TRBJ1-2; D is unresolved. This TCR was recovered from a man in his thirties or forties in good health. Sequences were obtained from blood. The CDR3 DNA follows: TGTGCCAGCAGCCCCGAGCTAAACTATGGCTACACCTTC. This sequence encodes CASSPELNYGYTF.